Below, 31 T cell receptor beta chains from the same sample are listed, as sequenced in a study of control samples from healthy donors and cancer patients. Only in-frame clones appear in the TCRdb table, and some are missing; sequencing was by immunoSEQ multiplex PCR. The table includes roughly 59,000 clones, approximately 92% detected once. Sequencing input: PBMCs. Source of these receptors: a man aged 35-49 years with colorectal cancer.

This rearrangement joins TRBV19 to TRBJ2-7; 8 positions match TRBD1. The germline CDR1 and CDR2 sequences are LNHDA and SQIVND (reference sequence). This CDR3 comprises 15 residues. With V trimmed by 1 base and J by 0 bases, 2 bases remained unmatched. The CDR3 loop is CASSIAGTGSYEQYF. In DNA form, the CDR3 reads TGTGCCAGTAGTATAGCGGGGACAGGCTCCTACGAGCAGTACTTC.

J is TRBJ2-7 and V is TRBV19; D is perhaps TRBD2 (6 bases). Trimming took 7 bases from V and 0 from J, leaving 13 bases between them. This CDR3 contains 14 residues. Germline CDR1 is LNHDA and CDR2 is SQIVND (reference sequence). CDR3 nucleotide sequence: TGTGCCAGTAATCCTGGGGACTTCTCCTACGAGCAGTACTTC. Translated, it gives CASNPGDFSYEQYF. The whole variable domain, remainder taken from reference TRBV19 and TRBJ2-7, is DGGITQSPKYLFRKEGQNVTLSCEQNLNHDAMYWYRQDPGQGLRLIYYSQIVNDFQKGDIAEGYSVSREKKESFPLTVTSAQKNPTAFYLCASNPGDFSYEQYFGPGTRLTVT.

The rearrangement joins TRBV5-4 to TRBJ2-7, with 10 nucleotides matching TRBD2. Trimming cost V 6 bases and J 5 bases; bases outside gene matches: 8. This CDR3 spans 14 amino acids. The germline V gene encodes CDR1 SGHNT and CDR2 YYREEE (reference sequence). For the CDR3, the DNA is TGTGCCAGCACCCCTAGCGGGGGAAAGGACGAGCAGTACTTC. It is translated as CASTPSGGKDEQYF.

The chain couples TRBV7-9 to TRBJ2-7, with a possible D match to TRBD1 (6 bases). The CDR3 sequence is 14 residues long. The V and J ends lost 2 bases and 3 bases respectively, with 11 bases between them. Germline CDR1 is SEHNR and CDR2 is FQNEAQ (reference sequence). CDR3 DNA: TGTGCCAGCAGCTTACAGAGGGGGTACTACGAGCAGTACTTC. It specifies CASSLQRGYYEQYF.

The gene calls are TRBV5-1 and TRBJ1-1, with 7 bases lining up with TRBD1. The J segment lost 3 bases and the V segment lost 6 bases, leaving 5 bases of the junction unmatched. Germline V gives CDR1 SGHRS, CDR2 YFSETQ. The CDR3 totals 13 residues. CDR3 DNA: TGCGCCAGCATGGACAGGCGGGACACTGAAGCTTTCTTT. It specifies CASMDRRDTEAFF.

The genes are TRBV7-2 and TRBJ2-1; 11 bases align to TRBD2. V was pared by 2 bases and J by 7 bases, with 4 bases of the junction left unmatched. The CDR3 length is 15 residues. Germline V gene sequence: CDR1 SGHTA, CDR2 FQGNSA. Written as DNA, the CDR3 is TGTGCCAGCAGCTTACTAGCGGGGGGTCCGAATGAGCAGTTCTTC. Its protein product is CASSLLAGGPNEQFF.

The chain combines TRBV5-6 with TRBJ2-6, with D perhaps being TRBD1 or TRBD2 (6 bases each). The V end lost 0 bases, the J end lost 4 bases, and 8 bases lay between the germline ends. Germline lookup yields CDR1 SGHDT and CDR2 YYEEEE. The CDR3 totals 15 residues. This CDR3 is CASSLGGAGANVLTF. For the CDR3, the DNA is TGTGCCAGCAGCTTGGGGGGGGCCGGGGCCAACGTCCTGACTTTC.

This chain connects TRBV7-3 to TRBJ2-3; D gene unclear. The germline CDR1 and CDR2 sequences are SGHTA and FQGTGA. The CDR3 runs 13 residues. V lost 5 bases, J lost 1 base, and 7 bases lay in between. CDR3 region: CASSPPGTDTQYF. CDR3 coding DNA: TGTGCCAGCAGCCCACCGGGCACAGATACGCAGTATTTT.

This clone was observed a few times. The chain combines TRBV3-1 (or the pseudogene TRBV3-2) with TRBJ2-5; TRBD2 is a possible D gene (5 bases). Deletions cut 4 bases from V and 5 bases from J, with 17 bases between. Germline CDR1 reads LGHDT; CDR2 reads YNNKEL (reference sequence). The CDR3 extends over 15 amino acids. CDR3 nucleotides: TGTGCCAGCAGCCGGTCATCCGCGCGGGTGGAGACCCAGTACTTC. Amino acid sequence: CASSRSSARVETQYF.

V usage is TRBV19 and J usage is TRBJ2-5, with 7 bases fitting TRBD1. The CDR3 extends over 14 amino acids. Germline values: CDR1 LNHDA, CDR2 SQIVND (reference sequence). Trimming at V came to 1 base and at J to 5 bases, leaving 4 bases not matched to a gene. As DNA, the CDR3 is TGTGCCAGTAGTATAGGAGGGGGCGCCGAGACCCAGTACTTC. Residues: CASSIGGGAETQYF.

The chain recombines TRBV21-1 with TRBJ1-2; the D segment call TRBD1 is taken from the table without a DNA check. TRBV21-1 is flagged as a pseudogene. This CDR3 contains 20 residues. The CDR3 sequence: CASSKVIQGEFNRQDHGYTF. The CDR3 DNA follows: TGTGCCAGCAGCAAAGTAATACAGGGGGAGTTTAACCGTCAGGACCATGGCTACACCTTC.

J is TRBJ2-3 and V is TRBV29-1, with D possibly matching TRBD1 (5 bases). This CDR3 has 12 residues. The germline gives CDR1 SQVTM, CDR2 ANQGSEA. Trimming took 4 bases from V and 4 from J, leaving 9 bases between them. For the CDR3, the DNA is TGCAGCGTTGGAGCAGGGTCAGATACGCAGTATTTT. It is translated as CSVGAGSDTQYF.

This chain uses TRBV5-1 with TRBJ1-6; tentative D call: TRBD1 (6 bases). The CDR3 is 14 residues long. Trimming stripped 3 bases from V and 8 bases from J, with 12 bases between. Germline loops: CDR1 SGHRS, CDR2 YFSETQ. Written as DNA, the CDR3 is TGCGCCAGCAGCTCCGGACAGTTCGATTCACCCCTCCACTTT. Protein: CASSSGQFDSPLHF.

The rearrangement joins TRBV12-3 or TRBV12-4 to TRBJ2-7, with D perhaps being TRBD1 or TRBD2 (7 bases each). CDR3 length: 13 residues. V lost 6 bases and J lost 5, with 14 bases in between. The CDR3 sequence: CASRSTGRDEQYF. CDR3 nucleotides: TGTGCCAGCAGATCGACAGGGAGGGACGAGCAGTACTTC.

The chain couples TRBV5-8 to TRBJ1-4; possible D gene TRBD1, 5 bases. Germline V gene lookup returns CDR1 SGHTS and CDR2 YDEGEE. The CDR3 runs 15 residues. Deletions cut 2 bases from V and 1 base from J, with 9 bases between. The CDR3 reads CASSLSGRTNEKLFF. CDR3 nucleotides: TGTGCCAGCAGCTTATCAGGGAGAACTAATGAAAAACTGTTTTTT.

The V call is TRBV7-2, the J call TRBJ1-2; perhaps TRBD1 as D (5 bases). Germline-derived CDR1 and CDR2 are SGHTA and FQGNSA. Trimming shortened V by 1 base and J by 2 bases, and 5 bases separated the two germline ends. CDR3 length equals 13 residues. CDR3 protein: CASSLGQNYGYTF. The CDR3 region has the DNA TGTGCCAGCAGCTTAGGACAGAACTATGGCTACACCTTC. The full variable domain, in which reference TRBV7-2 and TRBJ1-2 provide the parts outside the CDR3, is GAGVSQSPSNKVTEKGKDVELRCDPISGHTALYWYRQSLGQGLEFLIYFQGNSAPDKSGLPSDRFSAERTGGSVSTLTIQRTQQEDSAVYLCASSLGQNYGYTFGSGTRLTVV.

The rearrangement uses TRBV30 and TRBJ2-7; a weak D match, TRBD1 (5 bases). CDR3 length: 13 residues. V was pared by 0 bases and J by 3 bases, with 9 bases between. From germline, CDR1 is GTSNPN and CDR2 SVGIG (reference sequence). The CDR3 DNA sequence: TGTGCCTGGAGTGTGCCAGGGAACTACGAGCAGTACTTC. This codes for CAWSVPGNYEQYF.

The gene calls are TRBV5-1 and TRBJ1-4; D not resolved. V was pared by 3 bases and J by 0 bases, with 9 bases between. Germline V gene lookup returns CDR1 SGHRS and CDR2 YFSETQ. This CDR3 contains 15 residues. The CDR3 here is CASSYSAATNEKLFF. The CDR3 nucleotides read TGCGCCAGCAGCTACAGCGCCGCAACTAATGAAAAACTGTTTTTT.

The gene calls are TRBV5-1 and TRBJ2-1; D is perhaps TRBD1 (5 bases). Germline loops: CDR1 SGHRS, CDR2 YFSETQ. The V end lost 3 bases, the J end lost 11 bases, and 15 bases lay between the germline ends. CDR3 length: 13 amino acids. CDR3 DNA sequence: TGCGCCAGCAGCTCGGACAATCACCCCCAGCAGTTCTTC. Its protein is CASSSDNHPQQFF. Combining the CDR3 with reference TRBV5-1 and TRBJ2-1 gives the whole variable domain KAGVTQTPRYLIKTRGQQVTLSCSPISGHRSVSWYQQTPGQGLQFLFEYFSETQRNKGNFPGRFSGRQFSNSRSEMNVSTLELGDSALYLCASSSDNHPQQFFGPGTRLTVL.

The gene calls are TRBV6-6 and TRBJ2-7; D may match TRBD1 or TRBD2 (5 bases each). The CDR3 is made up of 14 amino acids. Trimming cost V 0 bases and J 6 bases, with 12 bases left between them. Germline-derived CDR1 and CDR2 are MNHNY and SVGAGI (reference sequence). CDR3 residues: CASSYSGTHVEQYF. Written as DNA, the CDR3 is TGTGCCAGCAGTTACTCGGGGACCCATGTCGAGCAGTACTTC.

This chain links TRBV14 with TRBJ1-1; D not certain. Trimming removed 1 base from V and 2 bases from J, with 8 bases in between. Germline V gene data show CDR1 as SGHDN and CDR2 as FVKESK. The CDR3 contains 14 residues. CDR3 protein: CASSQVSENTEAFF. The CDR3 DNA sequence: TGTGCCAGCAGCCAAGTATCAGAAAACACTGAAGCTTTCTTT.

CDR3 region: CASSPRTGRETQYF. DNA for the CDR3: TGTGCCAGCTCACCGCGGACGGGGAGGGAGACCCAGTACTTC. The rearrangement joins TRBV18 to TRBJ2-5, with a possible D match to TRBD2 (6 bases). Trimming shortened V by 3 bases and J by 5 bases, and 13 bases separated the two germline ends. The CDR3 sequence is 14 residues long. Germline V gene lookup returns CDR1 KGHSH and CDR2 LQKENI.

V gene TRBV7-3 combines with J gene TRBJ2-1; D remains ambiguous. V was cut by 3 bases and J by 6 bases, with 12 bases left in between. This CDR3 contains 14 residues. Germline CDR1 reads SGHTA; CDR2 reads FQGTGA. Here the CDR3 DNA reads TGTGCCAGCAGCTTGTCTAGTGGATCCAATGAGCAGTTCTTC. Residues: CASSLSSGSNEQFF.

The chain couples TRBV10-1 to TRBJ2-1; 9 bases align to TRBD2. The V gene end was trimmed by 4 bases and the J gene end by 4 bases; junction bases not matched to a gene: 2. CDR3 length equals 14 residues. Germline loops: CDR1 WNHNN, CDR2 SYGVQD (reference sequence). Here the CDR3 reads CASSASGGYNEQFF. The CDR3 nucleotides are TGCGCCAGCAGTGCGAGCGGGGGGTACAATGAGCAGTTCTTC.

The V and J genes are TRBV18 and TRBJ2-2, with D tentatively TRBD1 or TRBD2 (6 bases each). V shed 4 bases and J shed 4 bases, with 10 bases lying between them. Germline lookup yields CDR1 KGHSH and CDR2 LQKENI. The CDR3 extends over 14 amino acids. The CDR3 DNA reads TGTGCCAGCTCACGAGGAGGGGGCACCGGGGAGCTGTTTTTT. This codes for CASSRGGGTGELFF.

The chain has TRBV6-5 and TRBJ1-2; possible D gene TRBD1, 5 bases. The CDR3 consists of 13 residues. V was pared by 6 bases and J by 2 bases, with 10 bases between. In germline, CDR1 is MNHEY, CDR2 SVGAGI. The CDR3, as DNA: TGTGCCAGCAGCAGGGCCTCGAACTATGGCTACACCTTC. It yields the protein CASSRASNYGYTF.

This chain connects TRBV5-1 to TRBJ1-6; 9 bases fit TRBD1. J gave up 3 bases and V 4 bases, and 2 bases lay outside the gene matches. The CDR3 is made up of 15 amino acids. Germline V CDR1 and CDR2: SGHRS, YFSETQ. The CDR3 nucleotides read TGCGCCAGCAGCGTGGGACAGGGCTATAATTCACCCCTCCACTTT. It codes for CASSVGQGYNSPLHF.

The chain joins TRBV11-2 to TRBJ2-1; D might be TRBD1 or TRBD2, each matching 7 bases. Germline assignment: CDR1 SGHAT and CDR2 FQNNGV. The V end was cut by 4 bases, the J end by 6 bases, with 16 bases between. The CDR3 length is 15 residues. This chain's CDR3 is CASSSGGGPSNEQFF. As DNA, the CDR3 is TGTGCCAGCAGCTCAGGGGGGGGGCCCAGCAATGAGCAGTTCTTC.

In DNA form, the CDR3 reads TGTGCCAGCAGCTTAGCGGAATTCCAAGAGACCCAGTACTTC. Translating gives CASSLAEFQETQYF. The genes are TRBV7-7 and TRBJ2-5, with D unresolved. CDR1 and CDR2 from the germline V gene are SSHAT and FNYEAQ (reference sequence). CDR3 length: 14 residues. V gave up 0 bases and J gave up 1 base, with 6 bases separating them.

This chain joins TRBV6-1 and TRBJ2-3, with D possibly TRBD2 on 5 matching bases. The CDR3 totals 14 residues. Germline assignment: CDR1 MNHNS and CDR2 SASEGT. The V end was cut by 3 bases, the J end by 0 bases, with 7 bases between. The CDR3: CASSDAGSTDTQYF. CDR3 DNA: TGTGCCAGCAGTGACGCGGGCAGCACAGATACGCAGTATTTT.

The chain is built from TRBV4-1 and TRBJ2-5, with 7 bases aligning to TRBD1. V lost 0 bases and J lost 7; bases outside the gene matches: 17. Germline V gene data show CDR1 as MGHRA and CDR2 as YSYEKL. The CDR3 spans 18 residues. The CDR3 sequence is CASSQDQLGTGDKGTQYF. The CDR3 bases are TGCGCCAGCAGCCAAGATCAATTAGGAACAGGGGATAAAGGGACCCAGTACTTC.